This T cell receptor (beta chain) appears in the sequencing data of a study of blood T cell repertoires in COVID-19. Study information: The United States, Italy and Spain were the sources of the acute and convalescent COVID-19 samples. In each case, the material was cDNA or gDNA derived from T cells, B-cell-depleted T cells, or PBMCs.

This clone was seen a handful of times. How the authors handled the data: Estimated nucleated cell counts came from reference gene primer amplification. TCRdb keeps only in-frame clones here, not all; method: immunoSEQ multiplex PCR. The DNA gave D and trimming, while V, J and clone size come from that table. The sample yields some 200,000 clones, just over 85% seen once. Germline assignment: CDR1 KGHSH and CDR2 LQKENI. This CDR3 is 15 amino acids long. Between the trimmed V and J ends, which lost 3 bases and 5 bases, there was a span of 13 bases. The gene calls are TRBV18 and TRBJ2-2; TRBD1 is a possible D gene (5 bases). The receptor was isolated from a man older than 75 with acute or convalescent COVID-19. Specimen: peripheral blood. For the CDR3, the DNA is TGTGCCAGCTCACCTCGACAGTTAGAAACCGGGGAGCTGTTTTTT. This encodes CASSPRQLETGELFF.